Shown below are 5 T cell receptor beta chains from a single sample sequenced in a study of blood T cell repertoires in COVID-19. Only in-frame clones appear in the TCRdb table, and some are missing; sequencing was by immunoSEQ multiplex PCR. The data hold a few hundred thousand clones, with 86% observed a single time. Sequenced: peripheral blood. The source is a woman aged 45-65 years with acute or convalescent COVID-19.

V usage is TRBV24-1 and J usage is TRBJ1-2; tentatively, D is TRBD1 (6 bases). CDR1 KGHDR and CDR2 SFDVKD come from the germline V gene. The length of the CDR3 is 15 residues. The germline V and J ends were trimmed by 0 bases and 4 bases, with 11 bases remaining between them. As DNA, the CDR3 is TGTGCCACCAGTGATTTGAACAGGGTAATCTATGGCTACACCTTC. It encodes CATSDLNRVIYGYTF.

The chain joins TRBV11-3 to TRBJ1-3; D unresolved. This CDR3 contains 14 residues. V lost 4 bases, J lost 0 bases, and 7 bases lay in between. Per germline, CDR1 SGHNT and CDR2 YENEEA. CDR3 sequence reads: CASSSDTSGNTIYF. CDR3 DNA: TGTGCCAGCAGCTCCGACACCTCTGGAAACACCATATATTTT.

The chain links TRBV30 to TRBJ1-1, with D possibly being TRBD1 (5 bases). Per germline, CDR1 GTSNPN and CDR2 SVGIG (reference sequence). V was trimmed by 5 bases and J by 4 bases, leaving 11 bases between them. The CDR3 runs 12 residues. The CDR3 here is CAWGREGTEAFF. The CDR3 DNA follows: TGTGCCTGGGGCAGGGAGGGCACTGAAGCTTTCTTT.

The DNA for the CDR3 is TGTGCCAGTAGTTGGGTCCTGAGGGCGGGGGTTCACGAGCAGTACTTC. As protein: CASSWVLRAGVHEQYF. This rearrangement joins TRBV19 to TRBJ2-7, with 7 bases lining up with TRBD2. The germline CDR1 and CDR2 sequences are LNHDA and SQIVND (reference sequence). The CDR3 has 16 amino acids. J gave up 5 bases and V 5 bases, and 15 bases lay outside the gene matches.

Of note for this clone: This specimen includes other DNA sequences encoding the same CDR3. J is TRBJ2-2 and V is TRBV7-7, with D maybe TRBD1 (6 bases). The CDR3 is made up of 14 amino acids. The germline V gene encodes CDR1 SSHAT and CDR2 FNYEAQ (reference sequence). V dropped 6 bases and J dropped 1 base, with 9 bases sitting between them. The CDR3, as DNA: TGTGCCAGCAGTCAGGACAGGAACACCGGGGAGCTGTTTTTT. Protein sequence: CASSQDRNTGELFF.